One sample yielded the 28 T cell receptor beta chains listed below, sequenced in a study of blood T cell repertoires in COVID-19 (dated by TCRdb to about 2020). The library was generated by the immunoSEQ multiplex PCR assay. TCRdb took this table from immuneACCESS and kept in-frame rearrangements with V and J called. Such tables lack part of the clones; where checked against another copy, unresolved V genes explain under half of the gap, and the rest is unexplained. For this sample the table gives more than 20,000 clones, of which around 90% were detected only once. Under 2% of the sample lies in the top ten. Sequencing was performed on peripheral blood. The source is a woman in her sixties with active COVID-19.

The chain recombines TRBV27 with TRBJ2-7; D ambiguous. Germline lookup yields CDR1 MNHEY and CDR2 SMNVEV (reference sequence). The CDR3 contains 12 residues. The ends were cut back, 7 bases at V and 3 bases at J, with 10 bases in the middle. The CDR3 sequence: CASTSTSYEQYF. Written as DNA, the CDR3 is TGTGCCAGCACCTCAACCAGCTACGAGCAGTACTTC.

V is TRBV2 and J is TRBJ1-6; 9 bases align to TRBD1. The CDR3 is 13 residues long. Germline CDR1 reads SNHLY; CDR2 reads FYNNEI. Trimming removed 6 bases from V and 10 bases from J; junction bases left unmatched: 4. The chain's CDR3 is CASRRDRDSPLHF. Written as DNA, the CDR3 is TGTGCCAGCAGGAGGGACAGGGACTCACCCCTCCACTTT. Using reference TRBV2 and TRBJ1-6 for the parts outside the CDR3, the full variable domain is EPEVTQTPSHQVTQMGQEVILRCVPISNHLYFYWYRQILGQKVEFLVSFYNNEISEKSEIFDDQFSVERPDGSNFTLKIRSTKLEDSAMYFCASRRDRDSPLHFGNGTRLTVT.

The chain couples TRBV10-2 to TRBJ2-7; 11 bases map to TRBD1. V lost 6 bases and J lost 1; bases outside the gene matches: 5. CDR3 length: 15 residues. The germline V gene encodes CDR1 WSHSY and CDR2 SAAADI. CDR3 loop: CASSHGTGGSYEQYF. CDR3 sequence (DNA): TGCGCCAGCAGCCACGGGACAGGGGGTTCCTACGAGCAGTACTTC.

The V gene is TRBV6-6, the J gene TRBJ2-7, with TRBD1 matching 8 bases. Trimming at V came to 6 bases and at J to 6 bases, leaving 10 bases not matched to a gene. CDR3 length: 14 residues. Germline loops: CDR1 MNHNY, CDR2 SVGAGI (reference sequence). CDR3 region: CASRKDQGASEQYF. The DNA for the CDR3 is TGTGCCAGCAGAAAGGATCAGGGGGCGTCCGAGCAGTACTTC.

The chain employs TRBV6-1 and TRBJ1-6, with D perhaps matching TRBD1 (6 bases). The ends were cut back, 3 bases at V and 7 bases at J, with 10 bases in the middle. There are 14 residues in the CDR3. Germline V lookup: CDR1 MNHNS, CDR2 SASEGT. CDR3 region: CASSDQGKNSPLHF. The CDR3 bases are TGTGCCAGCAGTGACCAGGGGAAGAATTCACCCCTCCACTTT.

The chain recombines TRBV29-1 with TRBJ1-2, with D unclear. V gave up 2 bases and J gave up 0 bases, with 10 bases separating them. The CDR3 is 14 residues long. Germline assignment: CDR1 SQVTM and CDR2 ANQGSEA. The CDR3 DNA sequence: TGCAGCGTTGAACTAGACTACCCTAACTATGGCTACACCTTC. Translated, it gives CSVELDYPNYGYTF.

This sequence joins TRBV7-7 and TRBJ2-5, with D possibly matching TRBD2 (5 bases). Trimming pared 3 bases from V and 3 bases from J, leaving 8 bases between. Germline V gene data show CDR1 as SSHAT and CDR2 as FNYEAQ (reference sequence). The CDR3 consists of 13 residues. The CDR3 is CASSLAAEETQYF. The DNA for the CDR3 is TGTGCCAGCAGCTTGGCAGCGGAAGAGACCCAGTACTTC.

The chain is built from TRBV19 and TRBJ1-5; D remains unclear. Germline CDR1 LNHDA, CDR2 SQIVND (reference sequence). Trimming left V 2 bases short and J 6 bases short, with 8 bases between. The CDR3 length is 13 residues. CDR3 amino acids: CASSIIIGQPQHF. Here the CDR3 DNA reads TGTGCCAGTAGTATAATCATCGGTCAGCCCCAGCATTTT.

V gene TRBV28 combines with J gene TRBJ1-6; no clear D gene. Germline-derived CDR1 and CDR2 are MDHEN and SYDVKM. V lost 6 bases, J lost 9 bases, and 15 bases lay in between. The CDR3 has 14 residues. CDR3 residues: CASSLLTSGSPLHF. The CDR3 coding sequence is TGTGCCAGCAGCCTGTTAACAAGCGGTTCACCCCTCCACTTT.

The chain combines TRBV4-1 with TRBJ2-1; 9 bases agree with TRBD2. Unmatched junction bases numbered 8, after V lost 6 bases and J lost 8 bases. This CDR3 region has 14 residues. Germline-derived CDR1 and CDR2 are MGHRA and YSYEKL. CDR3 region: CASRKGLAPYEQFF. The DNA of the CDR3 is TGCGCCAGCAGGAAGGGACTAGCCCCCTATGAGCAGTTCTTC.

In its sample, this clone was seen a few times. The J gene is TRBJ2-3, the V gene TRBV10-1; TRBD2 agrees at 7 bases. The CDR3 length is 13 residues. CDR1 and CDR2 (germline): WNHNN, SYGVQD (reference sequence). V was clipped by 5 bases and J by 6 bases; unmatched bases: 5. CDR3 DNA sequence: TGCGCCAGCAGTTCGGACGGGAGGGATACGCAGTATTTT. Translated: CASSSDGRDTQYF.

The chain employs TRBV10-2 and TRBJ2-5; D is perhaps TRBD2 (6 bases). This CDR3 has 13 residues. Trimming pared 10 bases from V and 4 bases from J, leaving 16 bases between. The germline gives CDR1 WSHSY, CDR2 SAAADI. In DNA form, the CDR3 reads TGCGCCACCCGATACGGGGAGGCAGAGACCCAGTACTTC. Protein: CATRYGEAETQYF.

The rearrangement uses TRBV24-1 and TRBJ2-1, with TRBD1 matching 12 bases. V was clipped by 4 bases and J by 3 bases; unmatched bases: 12. In germline, CDR1 is KGHDR, CDR2 SFDVKD. The CDR3 runs to 19 residues. As DNA, the CDR3 is TGTGCCACCAGTGACCCCCGGGACAGGGGGCAGGGGTACTACAATGAGCAGTTCTTC. Translation gives CATSDPRDRGQGYYNEQFF.

The chain employs TRBV3-1 (or the pseudogene TRBV3-2) and TRBJ2-1; D may be TRBD2 (6 bases). The V and J ends lost 1 base and 6 bases respectively, with 19 bases between them. From germline, CDR1 is LGHDT and CDR2 YNNKEL (reference sequence). The CDR3 consists of 17 residues. The CDR3, as DNA: TGTGCCAGCAGCCAAGCTAGCGTAGGAGGGCCCCTCAATGAGCAGTTCTTC. Residues: CASSQASVGGPLNEQFF.

The chain uses TRBV3-1 (or the pseudogene TRBV3-2) and TRBJ1-2; no clear D. The CDR3 extends over 13 amino acids. In germline, CDR1 is LGHDT, CDR2 YNNKEL (reference sequence). Trimming pared 4 bases from V and 2 bases from J, leaving 8 bases between. The CDR3 DNA sequence: TGTGCCAGCAGCCCTCGGGGAAACTATGGCTACACCTTC. Translation gives CASSPRGNYGYTF.

This chain uses TRBV6-5 with TRBJ1-2, with 8 bases that match TRBD1. After removal of 4 bases from V and 7 bases from J, the junction contained 14 bases not matched to a gene. The V gene's germline CDR1 is MNHEY and CDR2 SVGAGI. The CDR3 runs to 16 residues. The CDR3 loop is CASSLATGVNWRGYTF. In DNA form, the CDR3 reads TGTGCCAGCAGTTTAGCGACAGGGGTTAATTGGCGTGGCTACACCTTC.

V usage is TRBV5-4 and J usage is TRBJ2-2; 10 bases line up with TRBD2. The germline V gene has CDR1 SGHNT and CDR2 YYREEE (reference sequence). The length of the CDR3 is 15 residues. J lost 8 bases, V lost 4 bases, and 8 bases had no gene match. In nucleotides, the CDR3 is TGTGCCAGCAGCCCCTCGAGCGGGAGGGGGGGGGAGCTGTTTTTT. This codes for CASSPSSGRGGELFF.

In this sample, this clone turned up once. The chain employs TRBV5-1 and TRBJ2-7; a possible D gene is TRBD2 (5 bases). V lost 3 bases and J 1 base, leaving 11 bases between the germline ends. Looked up from germline, CDR1 is SGHRS and CDR2 is YFSETQ. The CDR3 length is 14 residues. The CDR3 reads CASSWASTSYEQYF. Here the CDR3 DNA reads TGCGCCAGCAGCTGGGCTAGCACGTCCTACGAGCAGTACTTC.

CDR3 DNA: TGTGCCAGCAGTAGTGGGCAGCCCTACAATGAGCAGTTCTTC. This translates into CASSSGQPYNEQFF. The gene calls are TRBV28 and TRBJ2-1; D unresolved. CDR3 length: 14 residues. Germline values: CDR1 MDHEN, CDR2 SYDVKM. Trimming pared 5 bases from V and 2 bases from J, leaving 10 bases between.

V and J are TRBV28 and TRBJ1-2, with unresolved D. CDR3 length equals 16 residues. Germline CDR1 MDHEN, CDR2 SYDVKM. V was clipped by 5 bases and J by 2 bases, with 18 bases between them. CDR3 coding DNA: TGTGCCAGCAGTCGAAGAGACGGAGGCGTCAACTATGGCTACACCTTC. This translates into CASSRRDGGVNYGYTF.

The chain has TRBV6-1 and TRBJ2-1; 7 bases are a match to TRBD2. Germline trimming cut 3 bases from V and 5 bases from J; bases unmatched to any gene: 7. CDR1 is MNHNS and CDR2 is SASEGT in the germline V gene. The CDR3 length is 15 residues. The CDR3 DNA is TGTGCCAGCAGTGACCTAGCGGAGCTCCACAATGAGCAGTTCTTC. It is translated as CASSDLAELHNEQFF.

This clone has a handful of counts. The V gene is TRBV29-1, the J gene TRBJ2-1, with D maybe TRBD1 (5 bases). The CDR3 runs 12 residues. The germline V gene has CDR1 SQVTM and CDR2 ANQGSEA. CDR3 sequence (DNA): TGCACCCTAAGGACACTCTACAATGAGCAGTTCTTC. This codes for CTLRTLYNEQFF.

The J gene is TRBJ2-7, the V gene TRBV9, with TRBD1 as a possible D gene (6 bases). This CDR3 is built from 15 residues. Looked up from germline, CDR1 is SGDLS and CDR2 is YYNGEE. V was cut by 6 bases and J by 3 bases, with 19 bases left in between. The CDR3 loop is CASKGAMGHNYEQYF. CDR3 DNA sequence: TGTGCCAGCAAGGGAGCCATGGGACACAACTACGAGCAGTACTTC. Using reference TRBV9 and TRBJ2-7 for the parts outside the CDR3, the full variable domain is DSGVTQTPKHLITATGQRVTLRCSPRSGDLSVYWYQQSLDQGLQFLIQYYNGEERAKGNILERFSAQQFPDLHSELNLSSLELGDSALYFCASKGAMGHNYEQYFGPGTRLTVT.

The chain uses TRBV4-3 and TRBJ2-1; D uncertain. The CDR3 extends over 14 amino acids. Germline V CDR1 and CDR2: LGHNA, YSLEER. The V and J ends lost 0 bases and 9 bases respectively, with 12 bases between them. CDR3 nucleotides: TGCGCCAGCAGCCAAGACCAAGGAACGGGTGAGCAGTTCTTC. This translates into CASSQDQGTGEQFF.

This chain connects TRBV12-2 to TRBJ1-4; the table's D call of TRBD1 was not tested on the DNA. TRBV12-2 is deemed a pseudogene. This CDR3 region has 19 residues. DNA for the CDR3: TGTGCAAGTCGCTTAGTTCTTATAAGGGGCCCTGGAACTAATGAAAAACTGTTTTTT. Protein: CASRLVLIRGPGTNEKLFF.

The chain joins TRBV3-1 (or the pseudogene TRBV3-2) to TRBJ1-5; tentatively, D is TRBD1 (5 bases). The CDR3 contains 18 residues. Per germline, CDR1 LGHDT and CDR2 YNNKEL (reference sequence). Trimming stripped 3 bases from V and 9 bases from J, with 27 bases between. This CDR3 reads CASSQPRKSQGLWWPQHF. DNA for the CDR3: TGTGCCAGCAGCCAGCCAAGAAAGTCCCAGGGTCTGTGGTGGCCCCAGCATTTT.

V and J are TRBV5-1 and TRBJ1-4; 7 nucleotides align to TRBD1. Looked up from germline, CDR1 is SGHRS and CDR2 is YFSETQ. V dropped 2 bases and J dropped 7; count of bases not matched to a gene: 11. This CDR3 contains 16 residues. The CDR3 sequence is CASSLEGQAGSEKLFF. CDR3 DNA: TGCGCCAGCAGCTTAGAAGGACAGGCGGGCAGTGAAAAACTGTTTTTT. The whole variable domain, remainder taken from reference TRBV5-1 and TRBJ1-4, is KAGVTQTPRYLIKTRGQQVTLSCSPISGHRSVSWYQQTPGQGLQFLFEYFSETQRNKGNFPGRFSGRQFSNSRSEMNVSTLELGDSALYLCASSLEGQAGSEKLFFGSGTQLSVL.

V and J are TRBV10-2 and TRBJ1-4; D unresolved. Trimming removed 4 bases at V and 4 bases at J, with 10 bases between. In germline, CDR1 is WSHSY, CDR2 SAAADI. The CDR3 is 14 amino acids. For the CDR3, the DNA is TGCGCCAGCAGTGCGGGCGCGGGTAATGAAAAACTGTTTTTT. Amino acid sequence: CASSAGAGNEKLFF.